The subject of this entry is one TCR beta chain. No antigen is known for it. Germline CDR1 is SNHLY and CDR2 is FYNNEI. The CDR3 runs 14 residues. J gave up 4 bases and V 6 bases, and 4 bases lay outside the gene matches. The method was immunoSEQ multiplex PCR; TCRdb's version includes in-frame clones alone and lacks a portion of them. This sample has 65,000 to 80,000 clones, with around 95% found just once. This sample stems from a study of cytomegalovirus exposure and HLA in healthy donors. Study details: The roughly 110 validation repertoires matched the 600 to 700 first-cohort repertoires in platform, a later analysis reported. Study results and caveats: The study designated over 150 TCR beta chains cytomegalovirus-associated.

An approximately 120-subject validation cohort, separate from the roughly 680-subject first cohort, supplied the donors. The V call is TRBV2, the J call TRBJ1-5; TRBD1 agrees at 9 bases. The TCR was taken from a woman between 18 and 30 years old in good health and CMV-seropositive. Sequencing input: PBMCs. DNA of the CDR3: TGTGCCAGCAGGGTGGGACAGGGAAATCAGCCCCAGCATTTT. This sequence encodes CASRVGQGNQPQHF.